This is a list of T cell receptor beta chains from one sample in a study of cytomegalovirus exposure and HLA in healthy donors. This table comes from immunoSEQ multiplex PCR, and its TCRdb copy is limited to in-frame clones, with some not included. The sample contains approximately 280,000 clones, roughly 88% of which appear only once. The sequencing input was PBMCs. The receptors were sampled from a man aged 35-49 years in good health and CMV-seropositive. The CDR3 runs from the conserved cysteine through the conserved F or W. The order of the fields is V gene, clone size, D gene, J gene, CDR3 DNA, CDR3 protein. The D gene is left open where the match is weak. Clone size is stated in some rows and not others, as once, few, many or a class when expanded.

TRBV19	.	.	TRBJ2-7	TGTGCCAGTAGTGCGAACCTCCAGGGCTACGAGCAGTACTTC	CASSANLQGYEQYF
TRBV28	once	TRBD1	TRBJ1-5	TGTGCCAGCAGAGACGGACAGGGGTATAGCAATCAGCCCCAGCATTTT	CASRDGQGYSNQPQHF
TRBV2	.	.	TRBJ2-5	TGTGCCAGCAGTGAAGCTGGGGGGCAAGAGACCCAGTACTTC	CASSEAGGQETQYF
TRBV7-2	.	.	TRBJ1-1	TGTGCCAGCAGCCCGATCATCGGGGCTGAAGCTTTCTTT	CASSPIIGAEAFF
TRBV13	.	TRBD2	TRBJ2-5	TGTGCCAGCAGCTTAGGTTTGCGGGAGAAGGGCGAGACCCAGTACTTC	CASSLGLREKGETQYF
TRBV9	.	.	TRBJ1-2	TGTGCCAGCAGCGCCCCGGGGGGGGCAGGGCACTATGGCTACACCTTC	CASSAPGGAGHYGYTF
TRBV10-3	.	.	TRBJ1-5	TGTGCCATCAGTGGGACAGATCAGCCCCAGCATTTT	CAISGTDQPQHF
TRBV11-2	.	.	TRBJ2-5	TGTGCCAGCAGCCCACCGACTAGAGAGGAGACCCAGTACTTC	CASSPPTREETQYF
TRBV6-5	.	TRBD1	TRBJ1-2	TGTGCCAGCAGTGGGGACAGGGCCTTCTATGGCTACACCTTC	CASSGDRAFYGYTF
TRBV2	.	.	TRBJ1-5	TGTGCCAGCAGTCCACAGGGCGGTCAGCCCCAGCATTTT	CASSPQGGQPQHF
TRBV11-1	.	.	TRBJ2-2	TGTGCCAGCGCGCGGGGCAGGGTCTTGAACACCGGGGAGCTGTTTTTT	CASARGRVLNTGELFF
TRBV4-3	.	.	TRBJ2-7	TGCGCCAGCAGCCTTGAAATCTACGAGCAGTACTTC	CASSLEIYEQYF
TRBV30	.	.	TRBJ2-1	TGTGCCTGGGAAGGAGACAGTTACAATGAGCAGTTCTTC	CAWEGDSYNEQFF
TRBV4-1	.	.	TRBJ2-2	TGCGCCAGCCGCGGGTCGGGGAACACCGGGGAGCTGTTTTTT	CASRGSGNTGELFF
TRBV2	.	.	TRBJ1-3	TGTGCCAGCAGTGAATTGACAGGAGGAAACACCATATATTTT	CASSELTGGNTIYF
TRBV4-1	once	TRBD2	TRBJ2-3	TGCGCCAGCAGCCTCAGTACTAGCGGAGTGAGCACAGATACGCAGTATTTT	CASSLSTSGVSTDTQYF
TRBV7-7	.	TRBD1	TRBJ1-5	TGTGCTAGGCGGGGCGGGGCAGGGGGCGTGATCAACAATCAGCCCCAGCATTTT	CARRGGAGGVINNQPQHF
TRBV12-5	.	.	TRBJ2-1	TGTGCTAGTGGTCCCTCTGGGGGAGGGGGAGGTGAGCAGTTCTTC	CASGPSGGGGGEQFF
TRBV19	.	TRBD1	TRBJ2-7	TGTGCCAGTAGTATAGGTCCCGGGACAGGGGACGAGCAGTACTTC	CASSIGPGTGDEQYF
TRBV19	.	TRBD1	TRBJ2-1	TGTGCCAGTAGTAGGGGGCGGGACAGGGGGTACAATGAGCAGTTCTTC	CASSRGRDRGYNEQFF
TRBV19	.	.	TRBJ1-1	TGTGCCAGTAGTATTCCCGGGAGGAACACTGAAGCTTTCTTT	CASSIPGRNTEAFF
TRBV27	.	TRBD2	TRBJ2-3	TGTGCCAGCAGTTTAAGCGGGAGGCCTAGCACAGATACGCAGTATTTT	CASSLSGRPSTDTQYF
TRBV5-4	.	TRBD2	TRBJ2-7	TGTGCCAGCAGCTTGGGCCTAGCGGGTGACTACGAGCAGTACTTC	CASSLGLAGDYEQYF
TRBV19	.	TRBD2	TRBJ2-5	TGTGCCAGTAGTCCCCGATCTAGCGGGAGAGGGGAGACCCAGTACTTC	CASSPRSSGRGETQYF
TRBV6-1	.	.	TRBJ2-3	TGTGCCAGCAGTGTCAGGACTAGCACAGATACGCAGTATTTT	CASSVRTSTDTQYF